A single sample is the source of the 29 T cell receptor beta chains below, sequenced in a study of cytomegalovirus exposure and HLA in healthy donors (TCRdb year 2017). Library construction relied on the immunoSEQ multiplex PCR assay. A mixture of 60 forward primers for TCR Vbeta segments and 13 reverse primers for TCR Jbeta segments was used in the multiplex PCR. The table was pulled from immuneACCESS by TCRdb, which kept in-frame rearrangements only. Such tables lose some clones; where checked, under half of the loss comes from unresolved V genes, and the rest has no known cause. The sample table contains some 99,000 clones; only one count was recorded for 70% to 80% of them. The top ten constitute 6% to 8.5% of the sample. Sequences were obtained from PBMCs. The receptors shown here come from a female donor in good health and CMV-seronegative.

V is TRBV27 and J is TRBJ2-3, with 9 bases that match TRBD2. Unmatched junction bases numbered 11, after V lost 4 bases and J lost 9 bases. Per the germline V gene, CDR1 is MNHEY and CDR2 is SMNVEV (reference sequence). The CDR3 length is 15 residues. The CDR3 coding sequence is TGTGCCAGCAGTTGGGGTAGCGGGGGCCGGGAGACGCAGTATTTT. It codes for CASSWGSGGRETQYF.

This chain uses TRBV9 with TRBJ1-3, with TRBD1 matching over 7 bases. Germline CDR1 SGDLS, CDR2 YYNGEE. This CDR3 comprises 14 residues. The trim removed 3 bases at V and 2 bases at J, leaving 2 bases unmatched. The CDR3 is CASSATGPGNTIYF. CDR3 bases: TGTGCCAGCAGCGCGACAGGGCCTGGAAACACCATATATTTT.

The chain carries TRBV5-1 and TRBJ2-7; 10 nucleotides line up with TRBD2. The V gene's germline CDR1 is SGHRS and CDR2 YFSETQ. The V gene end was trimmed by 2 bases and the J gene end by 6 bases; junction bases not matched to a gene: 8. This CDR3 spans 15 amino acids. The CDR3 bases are TGCGCCAGCAGCTTCGATAGCGGGAGGAGGGGCGAGCAGTACTTC. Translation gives CASSFDSGRRGEQYF.

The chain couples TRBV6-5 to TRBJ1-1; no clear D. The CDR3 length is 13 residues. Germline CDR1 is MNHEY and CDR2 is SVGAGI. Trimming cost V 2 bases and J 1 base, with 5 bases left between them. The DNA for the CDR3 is TGTGCCAGCAGTTACATGGCGAACACTGAAGCTTTCTTT. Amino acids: CASSYMANTEAFF.

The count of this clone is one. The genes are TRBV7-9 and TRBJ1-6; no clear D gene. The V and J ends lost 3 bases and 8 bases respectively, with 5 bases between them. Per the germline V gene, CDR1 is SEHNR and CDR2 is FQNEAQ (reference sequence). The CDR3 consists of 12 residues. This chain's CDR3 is CASSFIDSPLHF. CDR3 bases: TGTGCCAGCAGCTTTATAGATTCACCCCTCCACTTT.

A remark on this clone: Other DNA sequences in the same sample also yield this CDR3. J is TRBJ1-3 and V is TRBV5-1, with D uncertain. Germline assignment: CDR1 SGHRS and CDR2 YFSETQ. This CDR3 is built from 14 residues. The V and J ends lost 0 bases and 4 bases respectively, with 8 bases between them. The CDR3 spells CASSLAGSGNTIYF. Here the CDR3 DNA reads TGCGCCAGCAGCTTGGCAGGATCGGGAAACACCATATATTTT.

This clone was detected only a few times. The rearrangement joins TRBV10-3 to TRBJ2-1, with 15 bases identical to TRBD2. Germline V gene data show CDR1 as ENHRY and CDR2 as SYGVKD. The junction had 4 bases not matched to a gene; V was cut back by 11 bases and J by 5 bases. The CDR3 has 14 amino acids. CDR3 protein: CAVWTSGGDNEQFF. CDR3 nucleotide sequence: TGTGCCGTTTGGACTAGCGGGGGGGACAATGAGCAGTTCTTC.

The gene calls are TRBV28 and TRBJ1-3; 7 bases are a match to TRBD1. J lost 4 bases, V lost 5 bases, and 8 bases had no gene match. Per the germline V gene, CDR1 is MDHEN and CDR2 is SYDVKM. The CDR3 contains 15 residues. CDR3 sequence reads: CASSPSTGAGNTIYF. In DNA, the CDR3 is TGTGCCAGCAGTCCCTCCACAGGGGCCGGAAACACCATATATTTT.

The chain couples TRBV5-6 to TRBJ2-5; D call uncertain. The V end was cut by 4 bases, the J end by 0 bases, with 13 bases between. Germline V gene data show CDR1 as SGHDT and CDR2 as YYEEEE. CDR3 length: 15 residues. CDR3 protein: CASSPRRWYQETQYF. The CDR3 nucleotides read TGTGCCAGCAGCCCCCGGCGGTGGTACCAAGAGACCCAGTACTTC.

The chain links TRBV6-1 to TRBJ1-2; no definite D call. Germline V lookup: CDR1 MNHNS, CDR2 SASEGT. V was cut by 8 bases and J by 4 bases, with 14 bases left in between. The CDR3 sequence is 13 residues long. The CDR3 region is CASLTGTVYGYTF. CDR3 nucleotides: TGTGCCAGCCTGACGGGAACAGTCTATGGCTACACCTTC.

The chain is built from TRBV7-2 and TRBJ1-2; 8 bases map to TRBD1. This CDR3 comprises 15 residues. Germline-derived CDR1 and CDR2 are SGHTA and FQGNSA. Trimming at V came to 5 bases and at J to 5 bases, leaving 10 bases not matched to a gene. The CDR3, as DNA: TGTGCCAGCAGCCTAGGACAGGGAAGGGGGTATGGCTACACCTTC. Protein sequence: CASSLGQGRGYGYTF.

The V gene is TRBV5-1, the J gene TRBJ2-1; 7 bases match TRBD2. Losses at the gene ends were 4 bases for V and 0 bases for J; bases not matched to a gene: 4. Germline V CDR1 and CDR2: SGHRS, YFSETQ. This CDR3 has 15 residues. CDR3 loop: CASSPGGSSYNEQFF. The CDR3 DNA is TGCGCCAGCAGCCCGGGGGGAAGCTCCTACAATGAGCAGTTCTTC.

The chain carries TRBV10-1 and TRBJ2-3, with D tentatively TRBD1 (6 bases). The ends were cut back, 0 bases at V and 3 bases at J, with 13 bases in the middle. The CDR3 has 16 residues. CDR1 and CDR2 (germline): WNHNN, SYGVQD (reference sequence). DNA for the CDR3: TGCGCCAGCAGTGAGTCGTTGGGACAAGCGACAGATACGCAGTATTTT. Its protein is CASSESLGQATDTQYF.

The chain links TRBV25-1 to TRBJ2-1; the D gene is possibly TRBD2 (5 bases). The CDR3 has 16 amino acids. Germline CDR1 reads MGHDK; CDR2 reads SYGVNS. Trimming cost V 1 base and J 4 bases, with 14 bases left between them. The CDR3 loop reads CASSEFRRPGYNEQFF. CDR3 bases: TGTGCCAGCAGTGAATTTCGGCGCCCGGGATACAATGAGCAGTTCTTC. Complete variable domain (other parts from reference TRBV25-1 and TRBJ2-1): EADIYQTPRYLVIGTGKKITLECSQTMGHDKMYWYQQDPGMELHLIHYSYGVNSTEKGDLSSESTVSRIRTEHFPLTLESARPSHTSQYLCASSEFRRPGYNEQFFGPGTRLTVL.

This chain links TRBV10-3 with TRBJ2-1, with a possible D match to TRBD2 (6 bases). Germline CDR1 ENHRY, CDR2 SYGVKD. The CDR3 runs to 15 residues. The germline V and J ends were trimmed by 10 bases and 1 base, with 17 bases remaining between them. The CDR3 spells CATLPGELSYNEQFF. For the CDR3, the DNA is TGTGCCACCCTCCCGGGAGAATTATCCTACAATGAGCAGTTCTTC.

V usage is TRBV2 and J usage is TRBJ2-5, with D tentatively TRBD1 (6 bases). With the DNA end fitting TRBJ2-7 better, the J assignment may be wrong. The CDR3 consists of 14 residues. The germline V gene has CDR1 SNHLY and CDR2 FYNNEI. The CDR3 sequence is CASRETGLTYEQYF. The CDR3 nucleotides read TGTGCCAGCAGGGAGACAGGACTGACCTACGAGCAGTACTTC.

The CDR3 protein is CASSLVRGIVYEQYF. For the CDR3, the DNA is TGTGCCAGCAGCTTAGTGCGGGGGATAGTCTACGAGCAGTACTTC. The chain employs TRBV7-9 and TRBJ2-7, with 7 bases lining up with TRBD2. V lost 1 base to trimming and J lost 3 bases; unmatched junction nucleotides: 6. CDR3 length: 15 amino acids. The germline V gene encodes CDR1 SEHNR and CDR2 FQNEAQ (reference sequence). The variable domain in full, completed from reference TRBV7-9 and TRBJ2-7, reads DTGVSQNPRHKITKRGQNVTFRCDPISEHNRLYWYRQTLGQGPEFLTYFQNEAQLEKSRLLSDRFSAERPKGSFSTLEIQRTEQGDSAMYLCASSLVRGIVYEQYFGPGTRLTVT.

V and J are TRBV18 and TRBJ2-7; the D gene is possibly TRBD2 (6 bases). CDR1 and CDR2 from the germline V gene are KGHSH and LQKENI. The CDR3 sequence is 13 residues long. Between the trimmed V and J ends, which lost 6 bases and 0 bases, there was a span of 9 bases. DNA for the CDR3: TGTGCCAGCTCCCCGGGAGTCTCCTACGAGCAGTACTTC. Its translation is CASSPGVSYEQYF.

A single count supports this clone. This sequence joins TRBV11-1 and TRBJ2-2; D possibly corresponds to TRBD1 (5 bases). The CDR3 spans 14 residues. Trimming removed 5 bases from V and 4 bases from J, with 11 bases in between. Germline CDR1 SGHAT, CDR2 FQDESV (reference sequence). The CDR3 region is CASSILQGTGELFF. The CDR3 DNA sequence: TGTGCCAGCAGCATTCTTCAGGGCACCGGGGAGCTGTTTTTT.

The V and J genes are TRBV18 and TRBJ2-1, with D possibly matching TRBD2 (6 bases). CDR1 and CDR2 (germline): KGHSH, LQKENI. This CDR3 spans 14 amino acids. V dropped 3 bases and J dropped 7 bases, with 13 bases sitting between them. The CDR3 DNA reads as TGTGCCAGCTCACCGCAGCGGGCGTGGAATGAGCAGTTCTTC. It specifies CASSPQRAWNEQFF.

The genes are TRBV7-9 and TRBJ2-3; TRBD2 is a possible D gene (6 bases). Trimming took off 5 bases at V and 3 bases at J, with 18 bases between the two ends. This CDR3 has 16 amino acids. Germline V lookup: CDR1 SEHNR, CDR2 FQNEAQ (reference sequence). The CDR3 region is CASSPGWAGPTDTQYF. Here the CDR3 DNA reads TGTGCCAGCAGCCCGGGCTGGGCGGGGCCTACAGATACGCAGTATTTT.

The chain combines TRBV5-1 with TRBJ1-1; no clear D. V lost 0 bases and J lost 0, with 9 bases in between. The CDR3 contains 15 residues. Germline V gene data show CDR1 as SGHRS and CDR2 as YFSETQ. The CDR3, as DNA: TGCGCCAGCAGCTTGGGCGGGAACGTGAACACTGAAGCTTTCTTT. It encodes CASSLGGNVNTEAFF.

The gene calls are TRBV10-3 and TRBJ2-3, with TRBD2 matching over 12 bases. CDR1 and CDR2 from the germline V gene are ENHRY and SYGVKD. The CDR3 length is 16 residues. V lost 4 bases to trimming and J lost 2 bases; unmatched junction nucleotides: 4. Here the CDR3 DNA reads TGTGCCATCAGTGGACTAGCGGGAGCACACACAGATACGCAGTATTTT. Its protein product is CAISGLAGAHTDTQYF.

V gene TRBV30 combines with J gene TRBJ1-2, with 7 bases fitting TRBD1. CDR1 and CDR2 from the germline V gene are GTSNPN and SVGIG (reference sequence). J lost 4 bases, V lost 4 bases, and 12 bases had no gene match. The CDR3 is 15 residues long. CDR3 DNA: TGTGCCTGGAATGATTGGCAGGGGGGAATCTATGGCTACACCTTC. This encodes CAWNDWQGGIYGYTF. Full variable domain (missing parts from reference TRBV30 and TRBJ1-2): SQTIHQWPATLVQPVGSPLSLECTVEGTSNPNLYWYRQAAGRGLQLLFYSVGIGQISSEVPQNLSASRPQDRQFILSSKKLLLSDSGFYLCAWNDWQGGIYGYTFGSGTRLTVV.

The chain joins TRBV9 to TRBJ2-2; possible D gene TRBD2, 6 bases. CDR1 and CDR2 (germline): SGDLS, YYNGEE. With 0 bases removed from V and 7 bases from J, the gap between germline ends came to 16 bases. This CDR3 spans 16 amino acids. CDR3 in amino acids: CASSVATVAGNGELFF. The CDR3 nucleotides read TGTGCCAGCAGCGTAGCTACCGTGGCGGGGAACGGGGAGCTGTTTTTT.

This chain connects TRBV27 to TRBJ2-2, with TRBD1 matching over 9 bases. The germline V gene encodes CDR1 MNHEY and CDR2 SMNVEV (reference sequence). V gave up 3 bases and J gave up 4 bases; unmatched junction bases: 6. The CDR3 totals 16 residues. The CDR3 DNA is TGTGCCAGCAGTTTGTCGGGACAGGGACCCACCGGGGAGCTGTTTTTT. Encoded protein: CASSLSGQGPTGELFF.

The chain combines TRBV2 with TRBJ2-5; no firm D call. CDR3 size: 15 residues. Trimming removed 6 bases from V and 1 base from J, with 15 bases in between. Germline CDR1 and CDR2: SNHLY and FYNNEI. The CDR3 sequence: CASSLQAASQETQYF. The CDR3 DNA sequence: TGTGCCAGCAGCCTTCAGGCCGCGTCCCAAGAGACCCAGTACTTC.

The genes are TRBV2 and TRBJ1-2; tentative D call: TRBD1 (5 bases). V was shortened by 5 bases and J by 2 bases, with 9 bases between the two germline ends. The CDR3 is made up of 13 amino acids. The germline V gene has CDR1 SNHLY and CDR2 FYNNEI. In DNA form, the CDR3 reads TGTGCCAGCAGTCCTGACAGCAACTATGGCTACACCTTC. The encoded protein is CASSPDSNYGYTF.

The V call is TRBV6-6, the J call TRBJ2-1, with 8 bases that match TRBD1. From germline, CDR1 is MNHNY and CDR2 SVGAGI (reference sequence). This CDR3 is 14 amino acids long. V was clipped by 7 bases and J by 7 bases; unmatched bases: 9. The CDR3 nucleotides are TGTGCCAGCACCCTCGGGGGACAGGCGAATGAGCAGTTCTTC. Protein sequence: CASTLGGQANEQFF.